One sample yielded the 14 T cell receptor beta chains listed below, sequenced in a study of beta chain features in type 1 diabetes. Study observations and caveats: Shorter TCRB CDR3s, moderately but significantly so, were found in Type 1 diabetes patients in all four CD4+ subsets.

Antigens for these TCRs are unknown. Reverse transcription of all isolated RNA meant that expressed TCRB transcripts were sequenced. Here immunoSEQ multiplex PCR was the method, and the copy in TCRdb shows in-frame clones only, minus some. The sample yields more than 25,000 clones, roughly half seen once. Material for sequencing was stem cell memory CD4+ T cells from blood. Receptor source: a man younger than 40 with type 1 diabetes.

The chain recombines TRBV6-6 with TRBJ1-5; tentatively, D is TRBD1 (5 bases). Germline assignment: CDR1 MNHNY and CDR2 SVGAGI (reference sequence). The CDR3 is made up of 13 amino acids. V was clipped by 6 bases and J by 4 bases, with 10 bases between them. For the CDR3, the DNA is TGTGCCAGCAGAGACAGAGTAAATCAGCCCCAGCATTTT. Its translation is CASRDRVNQPQHF.

The CDR3: CAWSRGGVNEKLFF. The CDR3 DNA sequence: TGTGCCTGGAGCCGAGGGGGCGTTAATGAAAAACTGTTTTTT. The rearrangement joins TRBV30 to TRBJ1-4; 7 bases line up with TRBD1. Germline V gene sequence: CDR1 GTSNPN, CDR2 SVGIG (reference sequence). This CDR3 is 14 amino acids long. V lost 3 bases and J lost 4; bases outside the gene matches: 5.

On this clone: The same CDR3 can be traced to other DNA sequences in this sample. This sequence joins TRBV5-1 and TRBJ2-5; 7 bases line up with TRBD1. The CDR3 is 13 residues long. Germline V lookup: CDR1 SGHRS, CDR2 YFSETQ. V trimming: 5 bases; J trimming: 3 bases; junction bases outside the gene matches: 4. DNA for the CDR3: TGCGCCAGCAGTCTAGGGGGCGAAGAGACCCAGTACTTC. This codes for CASSLGGEETQYF.

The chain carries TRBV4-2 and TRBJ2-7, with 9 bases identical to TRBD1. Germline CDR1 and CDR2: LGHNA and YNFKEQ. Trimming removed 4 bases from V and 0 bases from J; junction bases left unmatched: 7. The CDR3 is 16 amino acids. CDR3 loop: CASSPPGDRASYEQYF. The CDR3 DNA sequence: TGTGCCAGCAGCCCGCCCGGGGACAGGGCCTCCTACGAGCAGTACTTC.

Written as DNA, the CDR3 is TGTGCCAGCACCATGTTCAGAGGTTGGAGTAGCAATCAGCCCCAGCATTTT. Protein product: CASTMFRGWSSNQPQHF. The chain carries TRBV28 and TRBJ1-5; unclear D gene. V shed 7 bases and J shed 0 bases, with 19 bases lying between them. The length of the CDR3 is 17 residues. Germline CDR1 MDHEN, CDR2 SYDVKM.

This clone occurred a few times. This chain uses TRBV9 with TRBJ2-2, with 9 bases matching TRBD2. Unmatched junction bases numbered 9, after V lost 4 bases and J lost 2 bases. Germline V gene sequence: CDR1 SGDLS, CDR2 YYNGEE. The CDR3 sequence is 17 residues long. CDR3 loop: CASSKFQRGANTGELFF. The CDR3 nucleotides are TGTGCCAGCAGCAAGTTTCAGCGGGGGGCCAACACCGGGGAGCTGTTTTTT.

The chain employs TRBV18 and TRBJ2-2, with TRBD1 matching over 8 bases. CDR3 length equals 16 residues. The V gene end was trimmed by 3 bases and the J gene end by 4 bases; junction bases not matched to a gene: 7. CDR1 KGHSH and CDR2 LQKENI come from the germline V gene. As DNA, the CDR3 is TGTGCCAGCTCACCGATGTCCCAGGGGGCCACCGGGGAGCTGTTTTTT. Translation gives CASSPMSQGATGELFF.

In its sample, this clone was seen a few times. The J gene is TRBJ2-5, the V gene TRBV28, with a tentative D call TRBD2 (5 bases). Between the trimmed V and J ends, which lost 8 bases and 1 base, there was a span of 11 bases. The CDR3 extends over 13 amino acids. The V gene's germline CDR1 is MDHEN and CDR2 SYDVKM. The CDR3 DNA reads TGTGCCAGCCGAGGAACTAGCCAAGAGACCCAGTACTTC. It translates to CASRGTSQETQYF.

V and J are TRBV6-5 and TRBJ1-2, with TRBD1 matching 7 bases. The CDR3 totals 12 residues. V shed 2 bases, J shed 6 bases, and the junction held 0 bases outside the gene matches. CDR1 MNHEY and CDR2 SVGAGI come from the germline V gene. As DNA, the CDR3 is TGTGCCAGCAGTTACAGGGGGCATGGCTACACCTTC. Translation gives CASSYRGHGYTF.

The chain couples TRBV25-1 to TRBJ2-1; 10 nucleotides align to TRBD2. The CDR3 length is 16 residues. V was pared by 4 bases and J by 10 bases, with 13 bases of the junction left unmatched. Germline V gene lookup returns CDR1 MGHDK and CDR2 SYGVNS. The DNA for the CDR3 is TGTGCCAGCAGTGGCTACATTACCTCTAGCGGGAGAGAGCAGTTCTTC. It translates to CASSGYITSSGREQFF.

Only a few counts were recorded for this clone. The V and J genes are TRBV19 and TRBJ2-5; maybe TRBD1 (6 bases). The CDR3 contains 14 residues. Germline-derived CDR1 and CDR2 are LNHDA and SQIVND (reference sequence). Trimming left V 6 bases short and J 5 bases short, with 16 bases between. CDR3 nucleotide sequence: TGTGCCAGTAGACCGGCAGGGGTGGAGGAGACCCAGTACTTC. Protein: CASRPAGVEETQYF.

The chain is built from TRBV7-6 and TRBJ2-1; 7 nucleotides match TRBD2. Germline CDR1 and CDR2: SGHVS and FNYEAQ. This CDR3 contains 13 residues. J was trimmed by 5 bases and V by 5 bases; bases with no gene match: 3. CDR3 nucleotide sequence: TGTGCCAGCAGCCGGGACTACAACAATGAGCAGTTCTTC. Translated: CASSRDYNNEQFF.

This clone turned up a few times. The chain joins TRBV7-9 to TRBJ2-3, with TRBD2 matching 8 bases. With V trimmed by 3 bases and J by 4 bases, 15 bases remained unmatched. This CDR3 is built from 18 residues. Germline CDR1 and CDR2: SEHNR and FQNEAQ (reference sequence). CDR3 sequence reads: CASSFNPSFSGAADTQYF. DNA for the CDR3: TGTGCCAGCAGCTTCAATCCCAGCTTTAGCGGGGCGGCAGATACGCAGTATTTT.

The CDR3 reads CASSLDRLYEQYF. CDR3 coding DNA: TGTGCCAGCTCACTAGACAGACTCTACGAGCAGTACTTC. This chain connects TRBV18 to TRBJ2-7; a possible D gene is TRBD1 (5 bases). V was cut by 4 bases and J by 3 bases, with 10 bases left in between. The germline V gene encodes CDR1 KGHSH and CDR2 LQKENI. CDR3 length: 13 amino acids.